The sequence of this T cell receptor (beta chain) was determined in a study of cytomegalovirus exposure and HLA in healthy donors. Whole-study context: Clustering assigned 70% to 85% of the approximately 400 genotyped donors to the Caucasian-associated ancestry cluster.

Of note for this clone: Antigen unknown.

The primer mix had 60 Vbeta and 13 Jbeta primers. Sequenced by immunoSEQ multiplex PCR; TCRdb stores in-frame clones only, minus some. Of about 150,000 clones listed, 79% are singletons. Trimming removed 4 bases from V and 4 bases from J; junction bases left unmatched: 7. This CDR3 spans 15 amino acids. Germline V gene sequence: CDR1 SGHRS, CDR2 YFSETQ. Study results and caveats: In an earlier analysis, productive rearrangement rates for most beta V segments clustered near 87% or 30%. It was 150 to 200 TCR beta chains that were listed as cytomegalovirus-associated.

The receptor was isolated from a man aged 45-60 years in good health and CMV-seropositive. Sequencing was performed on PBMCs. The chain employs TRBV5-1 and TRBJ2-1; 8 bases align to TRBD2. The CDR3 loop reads CASSRGGAGYNEQFF. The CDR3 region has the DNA TGCGCCAGCAGCCGGGGGGGAGCGGGTTACAATGAGCAGTTCTTC. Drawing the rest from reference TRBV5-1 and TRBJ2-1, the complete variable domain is KAGVTQTPRYLIKTRGQQVTLSCSPISGHRSVSWYQQTPGQGLQFLFEYFSETQRNKGNFPGRFSGRQFSNSRSEMNVSTLELGDSALYLCASSRGGAGYNEQFFGPGTRLTVL.